This TCR beta chain was documented in a study of regulatory T cells in long-lasting Graves disease. Time point denoted: newly diagnosed GD, antithyroid drugs for less than 3 months. The TCR library was made from RNA extracted from PBMCs. Clinicians diagnosed Graves' disease using American Thyroid Association guidelines. Germline CDR1 SGHAT, CDR2 FQNNGV. Trimming cost V 4 bases and J 3 bases, with 13 bases left between them. The CDR3 spans 15 residues. The authors built TCR beta libraries using iRepertoire HTBI primers and Arm-PCR of CDR3 regions. TCRdb re-called the multiplex PCR reads through MiXCR, storing one row per CDR3 protein. Altogether 510,000 or so distinct CDR3 sequences are present, about 12% being singletons, with the ten largest covering around 10%. This clonotype has a count of ten or more. These data were likewise used in another study, on T cells in Graves' hyperthyroidism and ophthalmopathy. That study adds: Disease duration under 2 months; hyperthyroidism patients were aged 18 to 65.

Specimen: peripheral blood mononuclear cells (PBMCs), collected at new diagnosis, from a patient treated with antithyroid drugs. The sequence came from a woman under 40 with Graves disease. The genes are TRBV11-2 and TRBJ2-1; unclear D gene. The CDR3 DNA follows: TGTGCCAGCAGCTCCCACTGGTCCTTCTACAATGAGCAGTTCTTC. Amino acid sequence: CASSSHWSFYNEQFF.